The next 31 T cell receptor beta chains were all read from a single sample in a study of glioma-infiltrating T cells after dendritic cell vaccination. Sequenced by immunoSEQ multiplex PCR; TCRdb stores in-frame clones only, minus some. The sample contains tens of thousands of clones, 85% to 90% of which appear only once. Sample: blood, taken before dendritic cell vaccination. All receptors derive from a human donor with glioblastoma.

The gene calls are TRBV5-1 and TRBJ2-5, with TRBD2 as a possible D gene (5 bases). Trimming removed 4 bases from V and 4 bases from J, with 11 bases in between. The CDR3 spans 13 residues. Germline V gives CDR1 SGHRS, CDR2 YFSETQ. CDR3 in DNA: TGCGCCAGCAGCGCGGGCAGCGGAGAGACCCAGTACTTC. It codes for CASSAGSGETQYF.

The chain uses TRBV13 and TRBJ2-7, with TRBD1 matching over 12 bases. Germline V gives CDR1 PRHDT, CDR2 FYEKMQ (reference sequence). The CDR3 is made up of 15 amino acids. V shed 4 bases and J 4 bases; nucleotides not matched to a gene: 5. The CDR3 region has the DNA TGTGCCAGCAGCTCCCGGGACAGGGGGCTATACGAGCAGTACTTC. This gives the protein CASSSRDRGLYEQYF.

J is TRBJ2-1 and V is TRBV9; 7 nucleotides match TRBD2. CDR1 and CDR2 (germline): SGDLS, YYNGEE. This CDR3 is 16 amino acids long. The J segment lost 1 base and the V segment lost 4 bases, leaving 8 bases of the junction unmatched. The CDR3 coding sequence is TGTGCCAGCAGCACCGGGACTACACGGTCCTACAATGAGCAGTTCTTC. Its translation: CASSTGTTRSYNEQFF.

The V and J genes are TRBV5-1 and TRBJ1-5, with D possibly being TRBD1 (6 bases). Trimming cost V 2 bases and J 6 bases, with 12 bases left between them. The CDR3 loop spans 14 amino acids. Germline CDR1 SGHRS, CDR2 YFSETQ. The CDR3 loop reads CASSLSQGSQPQHF. The DNA of the CDR3 is TGCGCCAGCAGCTTATCGCAGGGGAGTCAGCCCCAGCATTTT.

The rearrangement uses TRBV15 and TRBJ1-1; 10 bases are a match to TRBD1. Germline CDR1 LNHNV, CDR2 YYDKDF (reference sequence). V was clipped by 2 bases and J by 2 bases; unmatched bases: 11. CDR3 length: 18 amino acids. CDR3 DNA: TGTGCCACCAGCAGATGGGCGGACAGGGGGGGAAGAAACACTGAAGCTTTCTTT. Translation gives CATSRWADRGGRNTEAFF.

The J gene is TRBJ2-3, the V gene TRBV6-5; D unclear. This CDR3 has 13 residues. V was clipped by 0 bases and J by 7 bases, with 8 bases between them. Looked up from germline, CDR1 is MNHEY and CDR2 is SVGAGI. The CDR3 sequence: CASSYSRYYTQYF. The DNA of the CDR3 is TGTGCCAGCAGTTACTCCCGGTATTATACGCAGTATTTT.

This CDR3 reads CASSQVPGGGYVQETQYF. For the CDR3, the DNA is TGCGCCAGCAGCCAAGTCCCCGGCGGGGGCTACGTCCAAGAGACCCAGTACTTC. This chain links TRBV4-1 with TRBJ2-5, with a possible D match to TRBD2 (7 bases). The CDR3 runs to 18 residues. Trimming left V 1 base short and J 1 base short, with 19 bases between. Per the germline V gene, CDR1 is MGHRA and CDR2 is YSYEKL.

Concerning this clone: At one end, the junction sequence differs from germline, possibly due to a read error. This chain connects TRBV7-7 to TRBJ2-3; possibly TRBD1 for D (5 bases). The CDR3 is 20 residues long. CDR1 SSHAT and CDR2 FNYEAQ come from the germline V gene (reference sequence). The CDR3 sequence is CASSHQLGQGGPAPWDTQYF. The CDR3 bases are TGTGCTAGCAGCCACCAGCTAGGCCAGGGTGGACCGGCCCCCTGGGATACGCAGTATTTT.

Here the CDR3 reads CASSPSGGAVETQYF. The CDR3 nucleotides read TGTGCCAGCAGCCCTAGCGGGGGGGCCGTAGAGACCCAGTACTTC. The genes are TRBV11-1 and TRBJ2-5, with TRBD2 matching over 12 bases. The germline CDR1 and CDR2 sequences are SGHAT and FQDESV (reference sequence). V lost 5 bases and J lost 4; bases outside the gene matches: 5. CDR3 length equals 15 residues. Using reference TRBV11-1 and TRBJ2-5 for the parts outside the CDR3, the full variable domain is EAEVAQSPRYKITEKSQAVAFWCDPISGHATLYWYRQILGQGPELLVQFQDESVVDDSQLPKDRFSAERLKGVDSTLKIQPAELGDSAMYLCASSPSGGAVETQYFGPGTRLLVL.

This clone was observed once. Here the CDR3 DNA reads TGTGCCTGGACATTTAACTTCGTGGTTGCGAACACCGGGGAGCTGTTTTTT. Its translation is CAWTFNFVVANTGELFF. This chain uses TRBV30 with TRBJ2-2; D ambiguous. This CDR3 has 17 amino acids. Germline assignment: CDR1 GTSNPN and CDR2 SVGIG (reference sequence). The V end was cut by 4 bases, the J end by 0 bases, with 18 bases between.

V and J are TRBV5-1 and TRBJ1-1; 7 bases line up with TRBD1. The CDR3 is 14 residues long. Unmatched junction bases numbered 9, after V lost 4 bases and J lost 6 bases. Germline V gene sequence: CDR1 SGHRS, CDR2 YFSETQ. The CDR3 spells CASSGNRGGAEAFF. The CDR3 DNA follows: TGCGCCAGCAGCGGTAACAGGGGAGGCGCTGAAGCTTTCTTT. The complete variable domain, with remaining parts taken from reference TRBV5-1 and TRBJ1-1, reads KAGVTQTPRYLIKTRGQQVTLSCSPISGHRSVSWYQQTPGQGLQFLFEYFSETQRNKGNFPGRFSGRQFSNSRSEMNVSTLELGDSALYLCASSGNRGGAEAFFGQGTRLTVV.

The count of this clone is one. V gene TRBV19 combines with J gene TRBJ2-5; TRBD2 is a possible D gene (5 bases). This CDR3 has 14 amino acids. Trimming cost V 4 bases and J 7 bases, with 16 bases left between them. CDR1 and CDR2 (germline): LNHDA, SQIVND (reference sequence). This CDR3 reads CASSTLTREGTQYF. The CDR3 bases are TGTGCCAGTAGTACCCTAACTAGGGAAGGGACCCAGTACTTC.

The chain combines TRBV9 with TRBJ2-5; 13 bases fit TRBD2. The CDR3 is made up of 17 amino acids. Germline V gene sequence: CDR1 SGDLS, CDR2 YYNGEE. V lost 0 bases to trimming and J lost 4 bases; unmatched junction nucleotides: 6. CDR3 region: CASSVVGGLAGRETQYF. The CDR3 region has the DNA TGTGCCAGCAGCGTAGTAGGGGGACTAGCGGGGAGAGAGACCCAGTACTTC.

V usage is TRBV7-9 and J usage is TRBJ2-1; a weak D match, TRBD2 (7 bases). From germline, CDR1 is SEHNR and CDR2 FQNEAQ (reference sequence). Trimming removed 0 bases from V and 3 bases from J, with 18 bases in between. The CDR3 spans 18 residues. In DNA form, the CDR3 reads TGTGCCAGCAGCTTAGCGCTCGATGGGGGGGCGATCTACAATGAGCAGTTCTTC. Residues: CASSLALDGGAIYNEQFF.

This clone was observed a single time. The rearrangement joins TRBV13 to TRBJ2-5; TRBD2 matches 12 bases. The CDR3 is made up of 15 amino acids. Germline V gene lookup returns CDR1 PRHDT and CDR2 FYEKMQ (reference sequence). V shed 5 bases and J 5 bases; nucleotides not matched to a gene: 6. CDR3 amino acids: CASSPLAGGLETQYF. DNA for the CDR3: TGTGCCAGCAGCCCCCTAGCGGGGGGGCTTGAGACCCAGTACTTC.

The genes are TRBV18 and TRBJ1-1; D may be TRBD1 (5 bases). Germline V gene data show CDR1 as KGHSH and CDR2 as LQKENI. The CDR3 sequence is 14 residues long. Trimming removed 1 base at V and 1 base at J, with 7 bases between. The CDR3, as DNA: TGTGCCAGCTCACCACTCGGGGGGAACACTGAAGCTTTCTTT. Translation gives CASSPLGGNTEAFF.

This clone occurred a few times. The chain recombines TRBV5-4 with TRBJ2-7; 7 positions agree with TRBD1. From germline, CDR1 is SGHNT and CDR2 YYREEE (reference sequence). The junction had 2 bases not matched to a gene; V was cut back by 4 bases and J by 1 base. This CDR3 comprises 13 residues. The CDR3 region has the DNA TGTGCCAGCAGCCCGACAGGGTCCTACGAGCAGTACTTC. Amino acids: CASSPTGSYEQYF.

In this sample, this clone turned up once. Written as DNA, the CDR3 is TGCGCCAGCAGCTTTGGGGGGGATACTGAAGCTTTCTTT. Translated, it gives CASSFGGDTEAFF. V is TRBV5-1 and J is TRBJ1-1; possible D gene TRBD1, 5 bases. V was clipped by 2 bases and J by 5 bases, with 10 bases between them. The CDR3 length is 13 residues. Germline V CDR1 and CDR2: SGHRS, YFSETQ.

CDR3 bases: TGTGCCAGCACAGGGTTCGTGGGAAATTCACCCCTCCACTTT. Encoded protein: CASTGFVGNSPLHF. V usage is TRBV2 and J usage is TRBJ1-6, with D tentatively TRBD1 (5 bases). V dropped 7 bases and J dropped 7 bases, with 14 bases sitting between them. In germline, CDR1 is SNHLY, CDR2 FYNNEI. The length of the CDR3 is 14 residues.

The rearrangement links TRBV11-2 to TRBJ2-5, with 10 bases identical to TRBD1. The J call may be incorrect, as the DNA end agrees better with TRBJ2-7. The CDR3 is 14 amino acids. CDR1 SGHAT and CDR2 FQNNGV come from the germline V gene. The chain's CDR3 is CASSARDRGYEQYF. In nucleotides, the CDR3 is TGTGCCAGCAGCGCCCGGGACAGGGGCTACGAGCAGTACTTC.

The chain recombines TRBV7-9 with TRBJ1-1, with D possibly matching TRBD1 (6 bases). Trimming stripped 2 bases from V and 1 base from J, with 20 bases between. This CDR3 has 18 residues. Germline V gene data show CDR1 as SEHNR and CDR2 as FQNEAQ (reference sequence). CDR3 bases: TGTGCCAGCAGCTTAATCTTGTTGTGGGGGCAGGAGAACACTGAAGCTTTCTTT. As protein: CASSLILLWGQENTEAFF.

The V gene is TRBV7-9, the J gene TRBJ2-3; a weak D match, TRBD2 (5 bases). Germline V gene lookup returns CDR1 SEHNR and CDR2 FQNEAQ (reference sequence). Trimming removed 4 bases at V and 1 base at J, with 12 bases between. The CDR3 runs to 15 residues. CDR3 region: CASSSLSGGTDTQYF. The CDR3 nucleotides are TGTGCCAGCAGCTCCCTAAGCGGCGGCACAGATACGCAGTATTTT.

As to this clone: One junction end does not reproduce the germline sequence, and a read error may be involved. Distinct nucleotide sequences in the sample also encode this CDR3. V gene TRBV7-7 combines with J gene TRBJ2-2, with D perhaps matching TRBD1 (6 bases). Germline V gives CDR1 SSHAT, CDR2 FNYEAQ (reference sequence). The CDR3 totals 14 residues. The CDR3 sequence: CASSLARGTGELFF. The CDR3 coding sequence is TGTGCTAGCAGCTTAGCGAGGGGGACCGGGGAGCTGTTTTTT.

This chain's CDR3 is CASSLSQMNTEAFF. CDR3 DNA: TGTGCCAGCAGCTTATCCCAGATGAACACTGAAGCTTTCTTT. This chain joins TRBV13 and TRBJ1-1; D is uncertain. The germline gives CDR1 PRHDT, CDR2 FYEKMQ (reference sequence). Trimming took off 2 bases at V and 0 bases at J, with 7 bases between the two ends. The CDR3 spans 14 residues.

V gene TRBV7-3 combines with J gene TRBJ1-5; the D gene is possibly TRBD1 (5 bases). CDR1 SGHTA and CDR2 FQGTGA come from the germline V gene. Trimming took off 3 bases at V and 0 bases at J, with 15 bases between the two ends. This CDR3 is 17 amino acids long. In DNA, the CDR3 is TGTGCCAGCAGCTTTTGTAAGACAGCTTATAGCAATCAGCCCCAGCATTTT. Translation gives CASSFCKTAYSNQPQHF.

The rearrangement links TRBV14 to TRBJ2-5; TRBD2 aligns across 13 bases. The CDR3 loop spans 20 amino acids. Germline CDR1 and CDR2: SGHDN and FVKESK. V shed 1 base, J shed 2 bases, and the junction held 13 bases outside the gene matches. The CDR3 loop reads CASSQGSPGLAGRLQETQYF. The CDR3 DNA follows: TGTGCCAGCAGCCAAGGGTCCCCGGGACTAGCGGGGAGACTACAAGAGACCCAGTACTTC.

The chain uses TRBV14 and TRBJ2-1, with D possibly matching TRBD2 (5 bases). This CDR3 comprises 14 residues. V was shortened by 1 base and J by 5 bases, with 9 bases between the two germline ends. Per germline, CDR1 SGHDN and CDR2 FVKESK. CDR3 DNA: TGTGCCAGCAGCCAAGCGGGGAGAAACAATGAGCAGTTCTTC. Translated: CASSQAGRNNEQFF. The complete variable domain, with remaining parts taken from reference TRBV14 and TRBJ2-1, reads EAGVTQFPSHSVIEKGQTVTLRCDPISGHDNLYWYRRVMGKEIKFLLHFVKESKQDESGMPNNRFLAERTGGTYSTLKVQPAELEDSGVYFCASSQAGRNNEQFFGPGTRLTVL.

The chain employs TRBV5-5 and TRBJ1-4; a weak D match, TRBD1 (6 bases). Trimming shortened V by 2 bases and J by 10 bases, and 9 bases separated the two germline ends. Germline assignment: CDR1 SGHKS and CDR2 YYEKEE (reference sequence). This CDR3 comprises 12 residues. The CDR3 sequence: CASSLQGSKLFF. CDR3 bases: TGTGCCAGCAGCTTACAGGGTTCAAAACTGTTTTTT.

The chain combines TRBV5-1 with TRBJ2-6, with D possibly being TRBD2 (5 bases). The V gene lost 4 bases and the J gene lost 0 bases, with 14 bases spanning the gap. Germline V gene lookup returns CDR1 SGHRS and CDR2 YFSETQ. The CDR3 length is 17 residues. The CDR3 nucleotides read TGCGCCAGCAGCATAGGAGGTAGTCACTCTGGGGCCAACGTCCTGACTTTC. It is translated as CASSIGGSHSGANVLTF.

CDR3 residues: CASSPGQYGTEAFF. CDR3 sequence (DNA): TGTGCCAGCAGTCCGGGACAGTATGGAACTGAAGCTTTCTTT. The rearrangement links TRBV7-9 to TRBJ1-1, with 7 nucleotides matching TRBD1. The CDR3 length is 14 residues. Germline CDR1 reads SEHNR; CDR2 reads FQNEAQ (reference sequence). The trim removed 6 bases at V and 5 bases at J, leaving 9 bases unmatched.

The CDR3 nucleotides read TGTGCCAGCAGCCCAGGGGGGCAGTACTTC. It yields the protein CASSPGGQYF. The chain joins TRBV27 to TRBJ2-7; the match to TRBD1 covers 7 bases. Germline V CDR1 and CDR2: MNHEY, SMNVEV (reference sequence). After removal of 6 bases from V and 9 bases from J, the junction contained 2 bases not matched to a gene. The CDR3 length is 10 residues.